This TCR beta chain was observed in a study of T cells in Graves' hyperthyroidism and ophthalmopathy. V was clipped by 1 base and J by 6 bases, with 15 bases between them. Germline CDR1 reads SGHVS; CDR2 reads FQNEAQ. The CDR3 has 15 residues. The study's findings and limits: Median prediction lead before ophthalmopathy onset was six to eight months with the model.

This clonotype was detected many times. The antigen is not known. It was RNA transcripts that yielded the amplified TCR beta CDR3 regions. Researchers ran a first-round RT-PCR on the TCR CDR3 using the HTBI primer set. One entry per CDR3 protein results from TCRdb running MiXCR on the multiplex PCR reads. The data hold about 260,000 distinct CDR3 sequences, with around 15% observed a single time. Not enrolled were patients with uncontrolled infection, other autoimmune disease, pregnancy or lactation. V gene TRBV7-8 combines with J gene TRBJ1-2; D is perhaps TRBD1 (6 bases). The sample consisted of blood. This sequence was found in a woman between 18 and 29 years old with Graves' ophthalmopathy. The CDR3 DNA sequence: TGTGCCAGCAGCTTAGGGGGAGGGGGGGCAGATGGCTACACCTTC. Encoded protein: CASSLGGGGADGYTF.